This T cell receptor beta chain emerged from a study of blood T cell repertoires in COVID-19. Clones were sequenced by immunoSEQ multiplex PCR, and TCRdb holds only the in-frame ones, with some missing. This table has 150,000 to 200,000 clones, roughly 87% appearing once. Germline V gene lookup returns CDR1 SGHDN and CDR2 FVKESK. The CDR3 spans 14 residues. The V and J ends lost 3 bases and 3 bases, in that order; junction bases with no gene match: 4. Participant ages covered roughly 18 to 89 years across 25 or so US areas. J is TRBJ1-2 and V is TRBV14; 7 nucleotides match TRBD1. The TCR originated in a human donor with acute COVID-19. The donor label of this sample is uncertain. Sequencing was carried out using PBMCs or T cells enriched from blood (not recorded which). The CDR3 is CASSHQGEYYGYTF. The CDR3 nucleotides read TGTGCCAGCAGCCATCAGGGGGAGTACTATGGCTACACCTTC.